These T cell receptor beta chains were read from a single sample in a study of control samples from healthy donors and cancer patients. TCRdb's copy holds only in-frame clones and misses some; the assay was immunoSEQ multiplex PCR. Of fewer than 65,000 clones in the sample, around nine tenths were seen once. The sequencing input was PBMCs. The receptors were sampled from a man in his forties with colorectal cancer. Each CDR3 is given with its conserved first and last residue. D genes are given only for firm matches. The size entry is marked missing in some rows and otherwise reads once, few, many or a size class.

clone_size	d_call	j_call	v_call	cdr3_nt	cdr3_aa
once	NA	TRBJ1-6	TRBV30	TGTGCCTGGAGTGTACCTAGCTCCTATAATTCACCCCTCCACTTT	CAWSVPSSYNSPLHF
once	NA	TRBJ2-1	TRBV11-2	TGTGCCAGCAGCTTCCACGCCGGTCCCTACAATGAGCAGTTCTTC	CASSFHAGPYNEQFF
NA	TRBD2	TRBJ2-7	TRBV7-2	TGTGCCAGCAGCTGGGATAGCGGGGACCCCTTCGAGCAGTACTTC	CASSWDSGDPFEQYF
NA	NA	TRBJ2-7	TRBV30	TGTGCCTGGAGTAGGATGTCCTACGAGCAGTACTTC	CAWSRMSYEQYF
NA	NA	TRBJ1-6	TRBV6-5	TGTGCCAGCAGTTACTCTGCAGGCGTTAATAATTCACCCCTCCACTTT	CASSYSAGVNNSPLHF
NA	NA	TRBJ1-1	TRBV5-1	TGCGCCAGCAGCTTGGTAGGGGAGTACACTGAAGCTTTCTTT	CASSLVGEYTEAFF
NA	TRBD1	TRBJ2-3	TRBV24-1	TGTGCCACCAGTGATCCGGGACAGAGCCTATTGGATACGCAGTATTTT	CATSDPGQSLLDTQYF
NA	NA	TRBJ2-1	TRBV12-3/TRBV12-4	TGTGCCAGCAATACAGGGTACAATGAGCAGTTCTTC	CASNTGYNEQFF
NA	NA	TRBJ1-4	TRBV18	TGTGCCAGCTCACCTCGGGACCGCGATGAAAAACTGTTTTTT	CASSPRDRDEKLFF
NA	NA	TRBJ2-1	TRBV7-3	TGTGCCAGCAGCTTAACGCCCTGGAGGTATGAGCAGTTCTTC	CASSLTPWRYEQFF
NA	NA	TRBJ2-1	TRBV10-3	TGTGCCATCAGTGAGATGGGCCAGAATGAGCAGTTCTTC	CAISEMGQNEQFF
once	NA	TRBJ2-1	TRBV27	TGTGCCAGCAGTTTTTCTAGCGTCTCCTACAATGAGCAGTTCTTC	CASSFSSVSYNEQFF
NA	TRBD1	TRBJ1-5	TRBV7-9	TGTGCCAGCAGCATAGGGACAGGGCGGGGCAATCAGCCCCAGCATTTT	CASSIGTGRGNQPQHF
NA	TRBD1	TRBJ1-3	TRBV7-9	TGTGCCAGCAGCCCTAGGACAGGCTCTGGAAACACCATATATTTT	CASSPRTGSGNTIYF
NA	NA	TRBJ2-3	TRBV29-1	TGCAGCGTTCAGGGAGCAGATACGCAGTATTTT	CSVQGADTQYF
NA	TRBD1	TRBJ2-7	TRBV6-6	TGTGCCAGCAGTGGACAGGGGGCAAGGGGGCAGTACTTC	CASSGQGARGQYF
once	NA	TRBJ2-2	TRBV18	TGTGCCAGCTCACCACCTAGGACAGACACCACGAACACCGGGGAGCTGTTTTTT	CASSPPRTDTTNTGELFF
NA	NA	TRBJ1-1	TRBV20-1	TGCAGTGCTAGTAAAATGGTTGAAGCTTTCTTT	CSASKMVEAFF
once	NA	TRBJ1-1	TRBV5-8	TGTGCCAGCAGCTTTTTGGGATTGAACACTGAAGCTTTCTTT	CASSFLGLNTEAFF
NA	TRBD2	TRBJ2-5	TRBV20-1	TGCAGTGCTAGTAGCGGGTATCAAGAGACCCAGTACTTC	CSASSGYQETQYF
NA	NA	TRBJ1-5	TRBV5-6	TGTGCCAGCAGCCAGATGAAAGGGAAGGGCAATCAGCCCCAGCATTTT	CASSQMKGKGNQPQHF
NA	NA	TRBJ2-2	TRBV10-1	TGCGCCAGCAGTGAGCAGGGTACCGGGGAGCTGTTTTTT	CASSEQGTGELFF
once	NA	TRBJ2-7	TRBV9	TGTGCCAGCAGCGTAGACGGGCGGGCTGAGCAGTACTTC	CASSVDGRAEQYF
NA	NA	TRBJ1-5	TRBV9	TGTGCCAGCAGCCGTCCAGGACAGCCCCAGCATTTT	CASSRPGQPQHF
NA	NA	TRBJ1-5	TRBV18	TGTGCCAGCTCACCCATAGAGGCATCCCCGCCCCAGCATTTT	CASSPIEASPPQHF
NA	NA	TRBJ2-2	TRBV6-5	TGTGCCAGCAGTTACGGGACACGGAACACCGGGGAGCTGTTTTTT	CASSYGTRNTGELFF
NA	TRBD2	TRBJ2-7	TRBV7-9	TGTGCTACTAGCGGGAGGACTACCTACGAGCAGTACTTC	CATSGRTTYEQYF
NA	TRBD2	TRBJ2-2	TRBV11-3	TGTGCCAGCAGCTTGGGACTAGCGGTGAACACCGGGGAGCTGTTTTTT	CASSLGLAVNTGELFF
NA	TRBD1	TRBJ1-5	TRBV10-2	TGCGCCAGCAGTAGTCACCCTTACGCGACAGGGACAGATCAGCCCCAGCATTTT	CASSSHPYATGTDQPQHF
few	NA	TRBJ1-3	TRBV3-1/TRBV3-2	TGTGCCAGCAGCCTACAGCTAAACACCATATATTTT	CASSLQLNTIYF
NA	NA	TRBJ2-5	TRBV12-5	TGTGCTAGTGGGAAGGGACACCAAGAGACCCAGTACTTC	CASGKGHQETQYF
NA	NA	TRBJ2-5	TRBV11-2	TGTGCCAGCAGCTCCTCGACAGGTGCTAAGACCCAGTACTTC	CASSSSTGAKTQYF
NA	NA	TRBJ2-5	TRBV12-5	TGTGCTAGTGGTTTGAGGGTTGAGACCCAGTACTTC	CASGLRVETQYF
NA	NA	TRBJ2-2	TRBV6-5	TGTGCCACCCAGGAGGGGGCTCTAGTGGGGGAGCTGTTTTTT	CATQEGALVGELFF
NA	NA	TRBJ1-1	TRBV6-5	TGTGCCAGCAGTTTGAGGTGGAACACTGAAGCTTTCTTT	CASSLRWNTEAFF
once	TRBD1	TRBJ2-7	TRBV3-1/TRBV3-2	TGTGCCAGCTCCTCTTGGGACAGAAGGAACGAGCAGTACTTC	CASSSWDRRNEQYF
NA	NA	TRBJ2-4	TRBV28	TGTGCCAGCAGTTTAACTGGTGGACAAGGCATTCAGTACTTC	CASSLTGGQGIQYF
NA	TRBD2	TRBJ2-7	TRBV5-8	TGTGCCAGCAGCTTCGGGGGGATGCAGTACTTC	CASSFGGMQYF
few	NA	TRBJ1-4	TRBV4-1	TGCGCCAGCAGCCAAGGGAGTGCCCGGAATGAAAAACTGTTTTTT	CASSQGSARNEKLFF
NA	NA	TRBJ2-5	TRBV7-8	TGTGCCAGCAGCTTACCTGGGGCAGGGGGCGTTCGGGAGGGCCCGGAGACCCAGTACTTC	CASSLPGAGGVREGPETQYF
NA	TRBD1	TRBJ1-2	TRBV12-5	TGTGCTAGTGGACTCCCTGGACAGGACTATGGCTACACCTTC	CASGLPGQDYGYTF
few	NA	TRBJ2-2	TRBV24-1	TGTGCCACCAGTGATTTTGAGGACGGGGAGCTGTTTTTT	CATSDFEDGELFF
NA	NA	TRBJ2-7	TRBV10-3	TGTGCCATCAGCCCCGGCCCTTACGAGCAGTACTTC	CAISPGPYEQYF